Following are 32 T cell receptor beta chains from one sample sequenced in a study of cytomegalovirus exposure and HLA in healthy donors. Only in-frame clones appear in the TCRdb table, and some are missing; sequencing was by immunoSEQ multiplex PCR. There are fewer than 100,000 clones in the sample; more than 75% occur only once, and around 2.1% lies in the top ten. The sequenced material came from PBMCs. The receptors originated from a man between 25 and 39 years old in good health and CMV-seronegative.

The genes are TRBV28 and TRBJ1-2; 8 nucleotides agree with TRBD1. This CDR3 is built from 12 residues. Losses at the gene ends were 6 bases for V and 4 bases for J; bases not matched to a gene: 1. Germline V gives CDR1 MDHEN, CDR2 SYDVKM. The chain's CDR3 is CASRTGAYGYTF. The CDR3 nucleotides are TGTGCCAGCAGGACAGGGGCCTATGGCTACACCTTC.

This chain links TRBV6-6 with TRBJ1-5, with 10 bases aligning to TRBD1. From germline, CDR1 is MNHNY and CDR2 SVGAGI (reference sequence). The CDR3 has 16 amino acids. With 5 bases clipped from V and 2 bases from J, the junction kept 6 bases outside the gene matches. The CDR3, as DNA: TGTGCCAGCAGTAGCACCGGGACAGGGGGCAATCAGCCCCAGCATTTT. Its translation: CASSSTGTGGNQPQHF.

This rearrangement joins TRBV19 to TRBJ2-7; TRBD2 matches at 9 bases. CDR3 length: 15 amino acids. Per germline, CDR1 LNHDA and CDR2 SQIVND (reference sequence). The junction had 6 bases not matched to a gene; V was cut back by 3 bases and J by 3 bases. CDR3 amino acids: CASSIRLAGYYEQYF. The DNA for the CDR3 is TGTGCCAGTAGTATTAGGCTAGCGGGATACTACGAGCAGTACTTC. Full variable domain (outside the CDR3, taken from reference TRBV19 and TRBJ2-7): DGGITQSPKYLFRKEGQNVTLSCEQNLNHDAMYWYRQDPGQGLRLIYYSQIVNDFQKGDIAEGYSVSREKKESFPLTVTSAQKNPTAFYLCASSIRLAGYYEQYFGPGTRLTVT.

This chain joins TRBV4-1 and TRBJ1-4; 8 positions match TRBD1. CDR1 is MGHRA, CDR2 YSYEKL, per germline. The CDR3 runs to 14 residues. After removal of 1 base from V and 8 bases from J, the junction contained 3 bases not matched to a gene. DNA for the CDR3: TGCGCCAGCAGCCAAGGGACAGGGCACGAAAAACTGTTTTTT. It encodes CASSQGTGHEKLFF.

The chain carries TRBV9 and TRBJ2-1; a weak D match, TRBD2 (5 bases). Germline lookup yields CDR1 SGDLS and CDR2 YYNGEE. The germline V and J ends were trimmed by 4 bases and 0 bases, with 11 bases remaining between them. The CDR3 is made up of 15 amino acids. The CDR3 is CASSPGISSYNEQFF. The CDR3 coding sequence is TGTGCCAGCAGCCCGGGAATCAGCTCCTACAATGAGCAGTTCTTC.

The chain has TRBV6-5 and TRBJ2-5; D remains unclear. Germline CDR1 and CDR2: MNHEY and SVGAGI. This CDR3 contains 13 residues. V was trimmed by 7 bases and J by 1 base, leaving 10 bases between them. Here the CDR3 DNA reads TGTGCCAGCATCTCGGCAGGCCAAGAGACCCAGTACTTC. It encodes CASISAGQETQYF.

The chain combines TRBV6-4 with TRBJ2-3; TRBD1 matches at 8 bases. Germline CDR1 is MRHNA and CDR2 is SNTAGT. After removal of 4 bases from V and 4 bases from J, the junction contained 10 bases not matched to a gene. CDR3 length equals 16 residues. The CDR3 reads CASSVTPTGAADTQYF. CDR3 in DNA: TGTGCCAGCAGTGTTACGCCGACAGGGGCGGCAGATACGCAGTATTTT.

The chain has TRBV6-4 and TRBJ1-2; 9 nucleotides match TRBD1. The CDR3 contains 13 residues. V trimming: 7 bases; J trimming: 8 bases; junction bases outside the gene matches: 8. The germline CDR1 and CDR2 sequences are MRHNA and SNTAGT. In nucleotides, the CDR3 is TGTGCCAGCAATCCGGGACAGGGTGTCGGCTACACCTTC. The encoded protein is CASNPGQGVGYTF.

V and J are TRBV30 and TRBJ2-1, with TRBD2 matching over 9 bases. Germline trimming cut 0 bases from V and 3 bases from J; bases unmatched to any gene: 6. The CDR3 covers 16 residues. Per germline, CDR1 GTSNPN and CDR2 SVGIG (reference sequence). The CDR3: CAWSVRGLANYNEQFF. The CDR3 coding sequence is TGTGCCTGGAGTGTACGCGGACTAGCGAACTACAATGAGCAGTTCTTC. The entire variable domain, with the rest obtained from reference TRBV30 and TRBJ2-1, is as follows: SQTIHQWPATLVQPVGSPLSLECTVEGTSNPNLYWYRQAAGRGLQLLFYSVGIGQISSEVPQNLSASRPQDRQFILSSKKLLLSDSGFYLCAWSVRGLANYNEQFFGPGTRLTVL.

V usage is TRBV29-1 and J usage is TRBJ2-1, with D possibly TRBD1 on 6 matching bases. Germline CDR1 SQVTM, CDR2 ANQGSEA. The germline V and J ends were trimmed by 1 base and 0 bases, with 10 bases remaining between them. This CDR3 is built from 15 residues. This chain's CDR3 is CSVEGGHGSYNEQFF. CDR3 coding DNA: TGCAGCGTTGAAGGGGGGCATGGCTCCTACAATGAGCAGTTCTTC.

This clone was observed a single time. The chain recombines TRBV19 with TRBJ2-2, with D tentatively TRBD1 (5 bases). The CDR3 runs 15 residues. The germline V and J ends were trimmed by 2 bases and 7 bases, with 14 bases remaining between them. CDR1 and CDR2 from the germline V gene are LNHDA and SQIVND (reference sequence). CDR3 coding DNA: TGTGCCAGTAGTATATCGCGTCAGGGTAGCGGGGAGCTGTTTTTT. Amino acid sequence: CASSISRQGSGELFF. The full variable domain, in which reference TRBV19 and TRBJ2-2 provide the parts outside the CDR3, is DGGITQSPKYLFRKEGQNVTLSCEQNLNHDAMYWYRQDPGQGLRLIYYSQIVNDFQKGDIAEGYSVSREKKESFPLTVTSAQKNPTAFYLCASSISRQGSGELFFGEGSRLTVL.

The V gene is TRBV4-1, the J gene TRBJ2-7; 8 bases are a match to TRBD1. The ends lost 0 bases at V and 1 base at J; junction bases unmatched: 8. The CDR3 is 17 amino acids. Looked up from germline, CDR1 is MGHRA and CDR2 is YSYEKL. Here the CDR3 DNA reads TGCGCCAGCAGCCAAGATTCAGGGGGCGTATCATCCTACGAGCAGTACTTC. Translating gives CASSQDSGGVSSYEQYF.

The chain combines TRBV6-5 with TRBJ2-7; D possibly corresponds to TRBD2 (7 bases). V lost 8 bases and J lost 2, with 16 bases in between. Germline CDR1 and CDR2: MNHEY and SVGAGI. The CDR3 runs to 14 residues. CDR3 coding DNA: TGTGCCAGCCGTAGGGCGGGGGCCCCCTACGAGCAGTACTTC. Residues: CASRRAGAPYEQYF.

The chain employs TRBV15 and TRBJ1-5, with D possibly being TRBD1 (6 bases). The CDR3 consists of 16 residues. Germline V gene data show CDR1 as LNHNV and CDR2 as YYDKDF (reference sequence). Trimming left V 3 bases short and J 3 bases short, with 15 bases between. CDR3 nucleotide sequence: TGTGCCACCAGCAGTCGGGACACGCACATCAATCAGCCCCAGCATTTT. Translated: CATSSRDTHINQPQHF.

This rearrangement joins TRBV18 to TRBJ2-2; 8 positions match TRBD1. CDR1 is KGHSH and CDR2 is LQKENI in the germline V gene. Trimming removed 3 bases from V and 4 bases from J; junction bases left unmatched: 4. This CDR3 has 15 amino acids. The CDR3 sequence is CASSPRQGSTGELFF. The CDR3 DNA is TGTGCCAGCTCACCCCGACAGGGGAGCACCGGGGAGCTGTTTTTT.

As DNA, the CDR3 is TGTGCCAGCAGCGATCCCCTAGCCGGGACAGTAAACACCGGGGAGCTGTTTTTT. This codes for CASSDPLAGTVNTGELFF. V gene TRBV11-2 combines with J gene TRBJ2-2; 7 bases are shared with TRBD1. The CDR3 spans 18 residues. V was pared by 5 bases and J by 2 bases, with 14 bases of the junction left unmatched. The germline gives CDR1 SGHAT, CDR2 FQNNGV.

The CDR3 nucleotides read TGTGCCATCAGTGAGCCGAAGGGGGACAGGCTGCTCTCCTACGAGCAGTACTTC. Residues: CAISEPKGDRLLSYEQYF. The chain carries TRBV10-3 and TRBJ2-7; 8 bases agree with TRBD1. CDR3 size: 18 residues. J was trimmed by 0 bases and V by 2 bases; bases with no gene match: 12. Germline V gene data show CDR1 as ENHRY and CDR2 as SYGVKD.

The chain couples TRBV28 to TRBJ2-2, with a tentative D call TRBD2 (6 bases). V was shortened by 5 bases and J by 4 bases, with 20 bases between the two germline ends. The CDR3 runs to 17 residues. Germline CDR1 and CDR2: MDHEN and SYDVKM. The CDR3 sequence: CASSPPGTRVGTGELFF. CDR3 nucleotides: TGTGCCAGCAGTCCCCCCGGGACTCGGGTTGGCACCGGGGAGCTGTTTTTT.

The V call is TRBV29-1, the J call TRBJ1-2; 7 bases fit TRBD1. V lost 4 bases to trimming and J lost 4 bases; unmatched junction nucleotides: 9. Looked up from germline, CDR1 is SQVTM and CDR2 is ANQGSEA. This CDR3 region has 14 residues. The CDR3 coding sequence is TGCAGCGTTGTCAAGGGGGCGCAGGGCTATGGCTACACCTTC. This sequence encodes CSVVKGAQGYGYTF.

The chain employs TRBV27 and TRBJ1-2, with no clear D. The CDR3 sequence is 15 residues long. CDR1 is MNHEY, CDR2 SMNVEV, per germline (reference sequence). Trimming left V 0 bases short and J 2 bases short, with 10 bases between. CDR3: CASSLSLRYNYGYTF. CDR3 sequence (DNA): TGTGCCAGCAGTTTATCCTTACGGTACAACTATGGCTACACCTTC.

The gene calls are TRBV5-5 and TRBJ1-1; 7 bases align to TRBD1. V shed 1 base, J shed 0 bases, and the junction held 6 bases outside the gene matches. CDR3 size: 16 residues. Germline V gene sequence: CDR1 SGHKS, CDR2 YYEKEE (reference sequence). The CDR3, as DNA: TGTGCCAGCAGCTTGTATCGACAGGGCATGAACACTGAAGCTTTCTTT. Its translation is CASSLYRQGMNTEAFF.

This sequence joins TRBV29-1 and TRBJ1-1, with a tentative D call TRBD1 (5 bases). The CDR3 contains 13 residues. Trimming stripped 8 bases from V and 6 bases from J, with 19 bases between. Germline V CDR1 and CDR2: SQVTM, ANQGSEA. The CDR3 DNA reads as TGCAGCCATGGACATGGGCGTGGAGCTGAAGCTTTCTTT. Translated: CSHGHGRGAEAFF.

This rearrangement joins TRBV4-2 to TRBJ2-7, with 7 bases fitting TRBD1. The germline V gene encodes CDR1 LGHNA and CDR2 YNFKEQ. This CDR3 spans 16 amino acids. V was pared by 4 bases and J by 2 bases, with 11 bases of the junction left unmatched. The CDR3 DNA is TGTGCCAGCAGCCCTCGTAGGGGGCAGGGGGCCTACGAGCAGTACTTC. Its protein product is CASSPRRGQGAYEQYF.

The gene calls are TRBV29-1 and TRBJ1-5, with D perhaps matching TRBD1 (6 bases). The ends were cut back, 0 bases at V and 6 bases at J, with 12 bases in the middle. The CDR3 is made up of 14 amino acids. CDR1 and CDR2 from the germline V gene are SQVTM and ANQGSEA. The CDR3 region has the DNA TGCAGCGTTGAAGATCAACAGGGCGGTCAGCCCCAGCATTTT. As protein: CSVEDQQGGQPQHF.

This chain's CDR3 is CASRDSGGNTDTQYF. DNA for the CDR3: TGTGCCAGCAGAGATAGCGGGGGGAACACAGATACGCAGTATTTT. V and J are TRBV6-4 and TRBJ2-3; TRBD2 matches at 10 bases. The germline CDR1 and CDR2 sequences are MRHNA and SNTAGT. CDR3 length: 15 residues. V was pared by 6 bases and J by 2 bases, with 5 bases of the junction left unmatched.

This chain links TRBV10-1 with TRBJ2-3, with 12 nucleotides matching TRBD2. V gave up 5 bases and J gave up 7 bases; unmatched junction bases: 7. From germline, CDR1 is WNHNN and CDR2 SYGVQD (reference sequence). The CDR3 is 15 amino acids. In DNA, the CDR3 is TGCGCCAGCAGTCCAAAGACTAGCGGGAGTTATACGCAGTATTTT. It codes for CASSPKTSGSYTQYF.

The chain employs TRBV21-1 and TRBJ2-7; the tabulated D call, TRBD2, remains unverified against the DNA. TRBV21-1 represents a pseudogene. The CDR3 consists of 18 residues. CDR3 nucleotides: TGTGCCAGCAGCAAAGCGCGCGGGGGCGGGCGCCGGCTCTACGAGCAGTACTTC. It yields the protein CASSKARGGGRRLYEQYF.

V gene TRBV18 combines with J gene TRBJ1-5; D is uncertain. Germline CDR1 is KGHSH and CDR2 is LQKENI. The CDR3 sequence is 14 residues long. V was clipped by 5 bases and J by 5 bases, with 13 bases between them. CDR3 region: CASSSDTLYQPQHF. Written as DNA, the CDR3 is TGTGCCAGCTCATCCGACACTTTATATCAGCCCCAGCATTTT. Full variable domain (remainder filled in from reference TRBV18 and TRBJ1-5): NAGVMQNPRHLVRRRGQEARLRCSPMKGHSHVYWYRQLPEEGLKFMVYLQKENIIDESGMPKERFSAEFPKEGPSILRIQQVVRGDSAAYFCASSSDTLYQPQHFGDGTRLSIL.

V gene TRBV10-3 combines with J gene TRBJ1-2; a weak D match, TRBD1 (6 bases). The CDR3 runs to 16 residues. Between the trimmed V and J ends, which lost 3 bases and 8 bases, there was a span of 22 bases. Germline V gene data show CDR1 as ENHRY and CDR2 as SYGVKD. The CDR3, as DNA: TGTGCCATCAGTGACGGGGGGGGCACCTCCCCAGCAGGCTACACCTTC. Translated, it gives CAISDGGGTSPAGYTF.

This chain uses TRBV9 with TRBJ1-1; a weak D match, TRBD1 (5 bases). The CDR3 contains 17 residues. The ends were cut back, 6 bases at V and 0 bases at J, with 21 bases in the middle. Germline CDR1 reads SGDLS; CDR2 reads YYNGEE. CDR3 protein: CASTQGSSTLMNTEAFF. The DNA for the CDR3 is TGTGCCAGCACTCAGGGAAGCTCTACTCTCATGAACACTGAAGCTTTCTTT.

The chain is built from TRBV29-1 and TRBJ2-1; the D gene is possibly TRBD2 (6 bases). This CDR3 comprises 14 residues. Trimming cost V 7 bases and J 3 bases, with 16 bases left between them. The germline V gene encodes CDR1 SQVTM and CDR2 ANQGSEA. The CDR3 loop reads CSAGPSAHYNEQFF. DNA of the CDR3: TGCAGCGCCGGCCCTAGCGCACACTACAATGAGCAGTTCTTC.

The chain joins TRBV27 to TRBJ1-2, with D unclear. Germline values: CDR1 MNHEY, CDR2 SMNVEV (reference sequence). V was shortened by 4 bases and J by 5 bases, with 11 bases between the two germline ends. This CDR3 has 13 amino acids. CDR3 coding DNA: TGTGCCAGCAGTTCCGGGTCCCTATATGGCTACACCTTC. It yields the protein CASSSGSLYGYTF.